This entry lists 25 T cell receptor beta chains sequenced from one sample in a study of blood T cell repertoires in COVID-19. Assay used: immunoSEQ multiplex PCR; TCRdb lists only in-frame clones, some missing. The top ten clones hold approximately 16% of a sample with over 200,000 clones, 90% of them seen once. Specimen: PBMCs or T cells enriched from blood (not recorded which). Receptors were obtained from a young man who had been exposed to COVID-19.

CDR3 region: CASSTRGAQETQYF. CDR3 sequence (DNA): TGTGCCAGCAGCACCCGGGGGGCCCAAGAGACCCAGTACTTC. The rearrangement joins TRBV7-6 to TRBJ2-5; TRBD2 is a possible D gene (7 bases). The germline gives CDR1 SGHVS, CDR2 FNYEAQ. The CDR3 is made up of 14 amino acids. V was trimmed by 5 bases and J by 1 base, leaving 11 bases between them.

V usage is TRBV24-1 and J usage is TRBJ2-3; D is undetermined. Germline V gene data show CDR1 as KGHDR and CDR2 as SFDVKD. V was shortened by 4 bases and J by 1 base, with 5 bases between the two germline ends. This CDR3 is built from 13 residues. CDR3 protein: CATSEPGTDTQYF. CDR3 DNA sequence: TGTGCCACCAGTGAGCCAGGCACAGATACGCAGTATTTT.

V and J are TRBV5-1 and TRBJ2-7; D is possibly TRBD2 (7 bases). CDR3 size: 15 residues. The V end lost 4 bases, the J end lost 1 base, and 15 bases lay between the germline ends. Germline CDR1 reads SGHRS; CDR2 reads YFSETQ. CDR3 bases: TGCGCCAGCAGCCAAGGGGGGGGCCTTTCCTACGAGCAGTACTTC. Protein sequence: CASSQGGGLSYEQYF.

The chain uses TRBV6-5 and TRBJ1-1; 7 positions agree with TRBD1. The CDR3 totals 13 residues. The germline CDR1 and CDR2 sequences are MNHEY and SVGAGI. V dropped 6 bases and J dropped 1; count of bases not matched to a gene: 2. CDR3 amino acids: CASRRTGNTEAFF. The CDR3 coding sequence is TGTGCCAGCAGGAGGACAGGGAACACTGAAGCTTTCTTT.

The chain couples TRBV6-2 or TRBV6-3 to TRBJ1-2; no definite D call. CDR3 length: 11 residues. Per the germline V gene, CDR1 is MNHEY and CDR2 is SVGEGT. V lost 2 bases, J lost 10 bases, and 8 bases lay in between. Here the CDR3 reads CASSYGETYTF. As DNA, the CDR3 is TGTGCCAGCAGTTACGGAGAGACCTACACCTTC.

This rearrangement joins TRBV19 to TRBJ1-4; 7 positions agree with TRBD1. The CDR3 has 13 amino acids. V dropped 7 bases and J dropped 4; count of bases not matched to a gene: 3. Germline V CDR1 and CDR2: LNHDA, SQIVND (reference sequence). Here the CDR3 reads CASNDRVNEKLFF. CDR3 DNA sequence: TGTGCCAGTAACGACAGGGTTAATGAAAAACTGTTTTTT.

This clone has just a few counts. The rearrangement links TRBV7-2 to TRBJ1-2, with D possibly TRBD1 on 6 matching bases. The CDR3 contains 14 residues. V lost 5 bases, J lost 8 bases, and 18 bases lay in between. Germline loops: CDR1 SGHTA, CDR2 FQGNSA. The CDR3 protein is CASSPGGHSSGYTF. CDR3 DNA: TGTGCCAGCAGCCCCGGGGGGCATAGCAGCGGCTACACCTTC.

The count of this clone is one. This chain connects TRBV19 to TRBJ1-6; 7 positions match TRBD1. The CDR3 length is 18 residues. Trimming took 4 bases from V and 1 from J; bases not matched to a gene: 10. CDR1 and CDR2 (germline): LNHDA, SQIVND (reference sequence). CDR3 nucleotides: TGTGCCAGTAGTACGGACAGGTCTCGAAGTTCCTATAATTCACCCCTCCACTTT. Its protein is CASSTDRSRSSYNSPLHF. The variable domain in full, with the rest retrieved from reference TRBV19 and TRBJ1-6, is DGGITQSPKYLFRKEGQNVTLSCEQNLNHDAMYWYRQDPGQGLRLIYYSQIVNDFQKGDIAEGYSVSREKKESFPLTVTSAQKNPTAFYLCASSTDRSRSSYNSPLHFGNGTRLTVT.

The chain employs TRBV7-2 and TRBJ1-2; 10 bases match TRBD1. The CDR3 sequence is 16 residues long. Germline loops: CDR1 SGHTA, CDR2 FQGNSA. With 5 bases clipped from V and 8 bases from J, the junction kept 14 bases outside the gene matches. DNA of the CDR3: TGTGCCAGCAGCCCCGACAGGGGGCGGCCAACTATGGGCTACACCTTC. Its protein product is CASSPDRGRPTMGYTF.

The rearrangement joins TRBV7-9 to TRBJ1-6; TRBD1 agrees at 8 bases. This CDR3 has 19 amino acids. From germline, CDR1 is SEHNR and CDR2 FQNEAQ (reference sequence). V was pared by 5 bases and J by 10 bases, with 22 bases of the junction left unmatched. Here the CDR3 reads CASSHAQVPGQGLGSPLHF. The CDR3 DNA follows: TGTGCCAGCAGCCACGCGCAGGTGCCAGGACAGGGCTTAGGGTCACCCCTCCACTTT.

The chain employs TRBV7-2 and TRBJ1-5, with TRBD1 as a possible D gene (6 bases). Per germline, CDR1 SGHTA and CDR2 FQGNSA. There are 17 residues in the CDR3. Deletions cut 1 base from V and 0 bases from J, with 13 bases between. The CDR3 loop is CASSLVGTGISNQPQHF. In nucleotides, the CDR3 is TGTGCCAGCAGCTTAGTGGGAACAGGGATTAGCAATCAGCCCCAGCATTTT.

J is TRBJ1-1 and V is TRBV3-1 (or the pseudogene TRBV3-2); D may be TRBD1 (6 bases). Germline V gene sequence: CDR1 LGHDT, CDR2 YNNKEL (reference sequence). The V end was cut by 4 bases, the J end by 1 base, with 13 bases between. The length of the CDR3 is 15 residues. The chain's CDR3 is CASSLAGTQNTEAFF. CDR3 coding DNA: TGTGCCAGCAGCCTAGCCGGGACACAGAACACTGAAGCTTTCTTT.

The V gene is TRBV15, the J gene TRBJ2-2, with 9 bases that match TRBD1. Germline-derived CDR1 and CDR2 are LNHNV and YYDKDF (reference sequence). The CDR3 is made up of 21 amino acids. With V trimmed by 8 bases and J by 3 bases, 25 bases remained unmatched. In DNA form, the CDR3 reads TGTGCCACCTCCTCACTCCTGCCGGGACAGGGTAGCGGATTACACACCGGGGAGCTGTTTTTT. This translates into CATSSLLPGQGSGLHTGELFF.

This chain uses TRBV6-5 with TRBJ2-7; TRBD2 is a possible D gene (5 bases). This CDR3 is built from 11 residues. In germline, CDR1 is MNHEY, CDR2 SVGAGI. The ends were cut back, 6 bases at V and 3 bases at J, with 6 bases in the middle. CDR3 in DNA: TGTGCCAGCAGGGGAGACTACGAGCAGTACTTC. Protein sequence: CASRGDYEQYF.

The chain is built from TRBV6-5 and TRBJ2-3; 8 bases are shared with TRBD1. The J segment lost 2 bases and the V segment lost 0 bases, leaving 4 bases of the junction unmatched. CDR3 length: 16 amino acids. Germline V CDR1 and CDR2: MNHEY, SVGAGI. The DNA for the CDR3 is TGTGCCAGCAGTTACTCTGGGACAGGCCACACAGATACGCAGTATTTT. Amino acids: CASSYSGTGHTDTQYF.

The sample holds a few counts of this clone. The chain recombines TRBV7-3 with TRBJ2-2; no reliable D call. Germline CDR1 reads SGHTA; CDR2 reads FQGTGA. V dropped 6 bases and J dropped 4 bases, with 6 bases sitting between them. The CDR3 runs 12 residues. For the CDR3, the DNA is TGTGCCAGCAGTTTTAGCACCGGGGAGCTGTTTTTT. It specifies CASSFSTGELFF.

V usage is TRBV5-1 and J usage is TRBJ2-2, with 8 bases lining up with TRBD2. Looked up from germline, CDR1 is SGHRS and CDR2 is YFSETQ. The CDR3 spans 17 residues. After removal of 0 bases from V and 2 bases from J, the junction contained 6 bases not matched to a gene. The CDR3 protein is CASSLVLAGRNTGELFF. CDR3 coding DNA: TGCGCCAGCAGCTTGGTATTAGCGGGGAGAAACACCGGGGAGCTGTTTTTT.

This chain joins TRBV14 and TRBJ2-3, with 7 bases lining up with TRBD1. The V gene end was trimmed by 4 bases and the J gene end by 2 bases; junction bases not matched to a gene: 3. The length of the CDR3 is 14 residues. Germline V gene sequence: CDR1 SGHDN, CDR2 FVKESK. The CDR3 here is CASSLGTATDTQYF. Here the CDR3 DNA reads TGTGCCAGCAGCCTAGGGACAGCCACAGATACGCAGTATTTT.

In this sample, this clone turned up a few times. The V call is TRBV9, the J call TRBJ2-5; the match to TRBD2 covers 10 bases. The CDR3 is 17 amino acids. The germline V gene encodes CDR1 SGDLS and CDR2 YYNGEE. V gave up 4 bases and J gave up 3 bases; unmatched junction bases: 12. The CDR3 is CASSFPGSSGGKETQYF. The CDR3 DNA is TGTGCCAGCAGCTTCCCAGGTTCTAGCGGGGGCAAAGAGACCCAGTACTTC.

To note about this clone: The sample has other DNA sequences that encode this CDR3 too. The chain couples TRBV18 to TRBJ2-5, with a tentative D call TRBD2 (6 bases). CDR3 length: 17 residues. V gave up 3 bases and J gave up 2 bases, with 19 bases separating them. In germline, CDR1 is KGHSH, CDR2 LQKENI. The CDR3 DNA is TGTGCCAGCTCACCGGTAGGAGGGACTCAATTTCAAGAGACCCAGTACTTC. Residues: CASSPVGGTQFQETQYF.

The rearrangement uses TRBV29-1 and TRBJ1-2; TRBD1 is a possible D gene (6 bases). Germline-derived CDR1 and CDR2 are SQVTM and ANQGSEA. Between the trimmed V and J ends, which lost 0 bases and 7 bases, there was a span of 15 bases. This CDR3 is 14 amino acids long. The CDR3 spells CSVEEETGYPGYTF. DNA of the CDR3: TGCAGCGTTGAAGAAGAAACAGGGTACCCTGGCTACACCTTC. Full variable domain (missing parts from reference TRBV29-1 and TRBJ1-2): SAVISQKPSRDICQRGTSLTIQCQVDSQVTMMFWYRQQPGQSLTLIATANQGSEATYESGFVIDKFPISRPNLTFSTLTVSNMSPEDSSIYLCSVEEETGYPGYTFGSGTRLTVV.

The chain carries TRBV20-1 and TRBJ2-3; 9 positions agree with TRBD1. V trimming: 3 bases; J trimming: 5 bases; junction bases outside the gene matches: 6. CDR3 length equals 14 residues. CDR1 is DFQATT and CDR2 is SNEGSKA in the germline V gene (reference sequence). CDR3 region: CSASYGGQGDTQYF. The CDR3 nucleotides read TGCAGTGCTAGTTACGGGGGACAGGGAGATACGCAGTATTTT.

This sequence joins TRBV11-2 and TRBJ1-3; D unresolved. The CDR3 covers 14 residues. Germline assignment: CDR1 SGHAT and CDR2 FQNNGV. Trimming shortened V by 5 bases and J by 5 bases, and 13 bases separated the two germline ends. The CDR3 loop reads CASSANRGRNTIYF. The CDR3 DNA follows: TGTGCCAGCAGCGCCAATAGAGGGAGAAACACCATATATTTT.

This rearrangement joins TRBV7-2 to TRBJ1-3; D possibly corresponds to TRBD1 (6 bases). The length of the CDR3 is 15 residues. V dropped 6 bases and J dropped 1 base, with 13 bases sitting between them. Germline CDR1 reads SGHTA; CDR2 reads FQGNSA. Written as DNA, the CDR3 is TGTGCCAGCAGAGGCAGGGGAGCTTCTGGAAACACCATATATTTT. This codes for CASRGRGASGNTIYF.

V and J are TRBV27 and TRBJ2-3, with 15 nucleotides matching TRBD2. The CDR3 contains 18 residues. Germline V CDR1 and CDR2: MNHEY, SMNVEV (reference sequence). Trimming at V came to 5 bases and at J to 6 bases, leaving 12 bases not matched to a gene. Here the CDR3 reads CASSRTGVGTSGGDTQYF. The CDR3 region has the DNA TGTGCCAGCAGTCGTACAGGGGTGGGGACTAGCGGGGGGGATACGCAGTATTTT.